Presented here are 17 T cell receptor beta chains from one specimen sequenced in a study of T-cell reconstitution after alpha-beta-depleted transplantation in children (dated by TCRdb to about 2016). The sample's treatment or condition label is to be understood as: allogeneic hematopoietic cell transplantation with graft depleted of TCRalphabeta T cells and CD19 B cells. Receptor libraries were prepared by PCR. Sequencing relied on an Illumina HiSeq 2500. To normalize quantification of the TCRbeta repertoire, the TCR libraries were built with molecular barcoding that relied on unique molecular identifiers. TCRdb handled the public reads itself, with Q25 trimming in fastp and clone calling in MiXCR, and kept productive beta chains. Every CDR3 protein is listed once, alongside the most common genes and DNA of its rows. Present in this sample are under 250,000 distinct CDR3 sequences, about 15% of which were seen just once. The ten largest account for about 39% of the sample.

The input for sequencing was PBMCs, mostly from graft donor cells, taken 360 days after TCRalphabeta/CD19-depleted stem cell transplant. These receptors came from a male patient between 2 and 10 years old who had a stem cell transplant for acute lymphoblastic leukemia, so the T cells may come from the graft donor.

The V gene is TRBV10-3, the J gene TRBJ1-5; TRBD1 matches at 10 bases. CDR1 is ENHRY, CDR2 SYGVKD, per germline. The CDR3 is 18 residues long. V dropped 0 bases and J dropped 7; count of bases not matched to a gene: 12. Written as DNA, the CDR3 is TGTGCCATCAGTGAGTCAGACCATCCGGGACAGGGGAACCAGCCCCAGCATTTT. Residues: CAISESDHPGQGNQPQHF.

The genes are TRBV24-1 and TRBJ1-2; D gene unclear. The germline CDR1 and CDR2 sequences are KGHDR and SFDVKD. Trimming pared 0 bases from V and 4 bases from J, leaving 17 bases between. The CDR3 extends over 17 amino acids. The CDR3 protein is CATSDLPHGPKIYGYTF. The CDR3 DNA is TGTGCCACCAGTGATTTGCCCCACGGGCCAAAAATCTATGGCTACACCTTC.

The V gene is TRBV20-1, the J gene TRBJ1-5; TRBD1 matches 10 bases. This CDR3 is built from 12 residues. Germline-derived CDR1 and CDR2 are DFQATT and SNEGSKA (reference sequence). V trimming: 5 bases; J trimming: 7 bases; junction bases outside the gene matches: 2. The CDR3 reads CSASDRGQPQHF. The CDR3 nucleotides are TGCAGTGCTTCGGACAGGGGGCAGCCCCAGCATTTT.

This clonotype was recorded a few times. The chain employs TRBV2 and TRBJ2-7, with TRBD1 as a possible D gene (6 bases). The CDR3 totals 14 residues. The V end was cut by 6 bases, the J end by 4 bases, with 16 bases between. Per germline, CDR1 SNHLY and CDR2 FYNNEI. DNA for the CDR3: TGTGCCAGCAGGTACCGGGACACGTCTTACGAGCAGTACTTC. The encoded protein is CASRYRDTSYEQYF.

Ten or more counts support this clonotype. The chain combines TRBV7-9 with TRBJ2-3; D assignment may be TRBD1 or TRBD2 (6 bases each). CDR1 and CDR2 (germline): SEHNR, FQNEAQ (reference sequence). V shed 4 bases and J shed 2 bases, with 16 bases lying between them. The CDR3 is made up of 16 amino acids. CDR3 bases: TGTGCCAGCAGCTATCGAGGGGGAGGTCTCACAGATACGCAGTATTTT. This gives the protein CASSYRGGGLTDTQYF.

This clonotype was recorded many times. J is TRBJ2-1 and V is TRBV27, with 8 bases aligning to TRBD2. The CDR3 runs 16 residues. V lost 5 bases to trimming and J lost 3 bases; unmatched junction nucleotides: 9. Looked up from germline, CDR1 is MNHEY and CDR2 is SMNVEV (reference sequence). The CDR3 DNA is TGTGCCAGCAGTGGGGTTCTAGCGGGCGACTACAATGAGCAGTTCTTC. It translates to CASSGVLAGDYNEQFF.

The chain couples TRBV27 to TRBJ2-3, with 9 positions matching TRBD2. Germline V lookup: CDR1 MNHEY, CDR2 SMNVEV (reference sequence). V gave up 7 bases and J gave up 8 bases; unmatched junction bases: 13. The length of the CDR3 is 15 residues. Here the CDR3 reads CASNWRGGQSTTQYF. Here the CDR3 DNA reads TGTGCCAGCAACTGGCGGGGGGGCCAATCGACTACGCAGTATTTT.

The chain carries TRBV15 and TRBJ2-5; no reliable D call. V dropped 1 base and J dropped 5 bases, with 2 bases sitting between them. The CDR3 totals 11 residues. CDR1 is LNHNV, CDR2 YYDKDF, per germline (reference sequence). This CDR3 is CATSRGETQYF. Written as DNA, the CDR3 is TGTGCCACCAGCAGAGGGGAGACCCAGTACTTC.

The chain couples TRBV5-4 to TRBJ1-2, with TRBD1 matching 9 bases. Germline CDR1 is SGHNT and CDR2 is YYREEE (reference sequence). J lost 3 bases, V lost 4 bases, and 4 bases had no gene match. The CDR3 loop spans 14 amino acids. The CDR3 DNA reads TGTGCCAGCAGCCACCGGACAGGGGACTATGGCTACACCTTC. Amino acids: CASSHRTGDYGYTF.

Only a few counts were recorded for this clonotype. The chain joins TRBV12-3 or TRBV12-4 to TRBJ2-2, with 7 bases lining up with TRBD1. V shed 7 bases and J 6 bases; nucleotides not matched to a gene: 5. The length of the CDR3 is 13 residues. The CDR3 coding sequence is TGTGCCAGCAACCGACAGGGTCCCGGGGAGCTGTTTTTT. Amino acids: CASNRQGPGELFF.

The chain links TRBV12-3 or TRBV12-4 to TRBJ2-1; D gene ambiguous. With 5 bases removed from V and 7 bases from J, the gap between germline ends came to 6 bases. The CDR3 runs to 11 residues. The CDR3 DNA reads as TGTGCCAGCAGTGTAACTAATGAGCAGTTCTTC. It specifies CASSVTNEQFF.

This clonotype has only a few counts. The rearrangement joins TRBV29-1 to TRBJ2-1; TRBD2 matches at 13 bases. This CDR3 contains 16 residues. Germline lookup yields CDR1 SQVTM and CDR2 ANQGSEA. The J segment lost 1 base and the V segment lost 6 bases, leaving 6 bases of the junction unmatched. Here the CDR3 reads CSVSGTSGASYNEQFF. Written as DNA, the CDR3 is TGCAGCGTGTCCGGGACTAGCGGGGCTTCCTACAATGAGCAGTTCTTC.

The V call is TRBV3-1, the J call TRBJ2-1; D is possibly TRBD1 or TRBD2 (5 bases each). Deletions cut 5 bases from V and 0 bases from J, with 14 bases between. The CDR3 contains 16 residues. Looked up from germline, CDR1 is LGHDT and CDR2 is YNNKEL (reference sequence). In DNA, the CDR3 is TGTGCCAGCAGCTTTGAGGGGCTTAACTCCTACAATGAGCAGTTCTTC. As protein: CASSFEGLNSYNEQFF.

V and J are TRBV11-3 and TRBJ2-5, with D perhaps matching TRBD1 (6 bases). Looked up from germline, CDR1 is SGHNT and CDR2 is YENEEA. This CDR3 region has 14 residues. V was clipped by 4 bases and J by 2 bases, with 11 bases between them. The DNA of the CDR3 is TGTGCCAGCAGCTCCACCGGACAGCAAGAGACCCAGTACTTC. Its translation: CASSSTGQQETQYF.

This clonotype came up a few times. The chain carries TRBV18 and TRBJ1-3, with D possibly TRBD1 on 6 matching bases. Germline V lookup: CDR1 KGHSH, CDR2 LQKENI. This CDR3 comprises 15 residues. V was pared by 2 bases and J by 4 bases, with 12 bases between. The CDR3, as DNA: TGTGCCAGCTCACCAAGCACGGACAGAGGAAACACCATATATTTT. As protein: CASSPSTDRGNTIYF.

V usage is TRBV6-1 and J usage is TRBJ2-1; 8 bases agree with TRBD2. The V gene end was trimmed by 7 bases and the J gene end by 2 bases; junction bases not matched to a gene: 7. The length of the CDR3 is 15 residues. Germline V gene lookup returns CDR1 MNHNS and CDR2 SASEGT. CDR3 DNA: TGTGCCAGCATCCCGGGGGGGGCCCCCTACAATGAGCAGTTCTTC. This sequence encodes CASIPGGAPYNEQFF.

This chain joins TRBV6-6 and TRBJ2-7, with 8 bases identical to TRBD2. Germline V gene data show CDR1 as MNHNY and CDR2 as SVGAGI (reference sequence). This CDR3 comprises 13 residues. V was clipped by 8 bases and J by 3 bases; unmatched bases: 6. CDR3 sequence reads: CASESGGDYEQYF. The CDR3 DNA follows: TGTGCCAGCGAGTCGGGGGGGGACTACGAGCAGTACTTC.